The T cell receptor beta chain under discussion was sequenced for a study of cytomegalovirus exposure and HLA in healthy donors. The study's findings and limits: According to a subsequent analysis, TCR clusters from the first cohort were inclined to appear together in the 120 or so validation repertoires. It was reported that the classifier diagnosed cytomegalovirus status with high specificity and sensitivity in both the original and validation cohorts. While the bulk of TCR sequences proved rare, some public TCRs turned up in many donors. Cytomegalovirus association was assigned to about 150 TCR beta chains.

For this clone: Antigen specificity is unknown.

Trimming cost V 2 bases and J 3 bases; bases outside gene matches: 10. CDR3 length: 17 residues. Looked up from germline, CDR1 is LNHDA and CDR2 is SQIVND (reference sequence). Here immunoSEQ multiplex PCR was the method, and the copy in TCRdb shows in-frame clones only, minus some. The sample consists of roughly 56,000 clones, just under 95% of them appearing once. This receptor was identified in a man between 18 and 35 years old in good health and CMV-seronegative. J is TRBJ2-7 and V is TRBV19; TRBD2 aligns across 10 bases. Sequencing used PBMCs. CDR3 sequence: CASSIRLLLAGFYEQYF. The CDR3 DNA is TGTGCCAGTAGTATAAGACTTTTACTAGCGGGATTCTACGAGCAGTACTTC.